Below, 11 T cell receptor beta chains from the same sample are listed, as sequenced in a study of shared clonotypes between healthy human individuals. Naive CD8 cells lacked CD45RO and underwent positive selection for CCR7, leaving out terminally differentiated effector memory CD45RA+ cells. This table comes from immunoSEQ multiplex PCR, and its TCRdb copy is limited to in-frame clones, with some not included. The sample holds millions of clones, just over 90% seen once. Sequenced sample: naive CD8+ T cells from PBMCs. The receptors originated from a young man in good health. Some clones in this sample may be carry-over from other donors' samples.

The rearrangement uses TRBV19 and TRBJ2-3; TRBD2 matches 8 bases. The CDR3 runs 15 residues. Germline CDR1 is LNHDA and CDR2 is SQIVND (reference sequence). The junction had 4 bases not matched to a gene; V was cut back by 5 bases and J by 0 bases. CDR3 DNA: TGTGCCAGTAGTGTCCTAGCGGGTAGCACAGATACGCAGTATTTT. This translates into CASSVLAGSTDTQYF. The full variable domain, completed using reference TRBV19 and TRBJ2-3, is DGGITQSPKYLFRKEGQNVTLSCEQNLNHDAMYWYRQDPGQGLRLIYYSQIVNDFQKGDIAEGYSVSREKKESFPLTVTSAQKNPTAFYLCASSVLAGSTDTQYFGPGTRLTVL.

This chain uses TRBV29-1 with TRBJ2-7, with D perhaps matching TRBD1 (5 bases). V lost 6 bases, J lost 3 bases, and 21 bases lay in between. Looked up from germline, CDR1 is SQVTM and CDR2 is ANQGSEA. CDR3 length: 15 amino acids. The CDR3 DNA reads as TGCAGCGTAGAAACTAATATCCAAGGGGTCTACGAGCAGTACTTC. This sequence encodes CSVETNIQGVYEQYF.

As to this clone: Distinct nucleotide sequences in the sample also encode this CDR3. This rearrangement joins TRBV27 to TRBJ2-5; maybe TRBD2 (6 bases). Trimming stripped 3 bases from V and 4 bases from J, with 12 bases between. The germline V gene has CDR1 MNHEY and CDR2 SMNVEV (reference sequence). This CDR3 region has 14 residues. CDR3 amino acids: CASSLIGGRETQYF. Written as DNA, the CDR3 is TGTGCCAGCAGTTTGATCGGGGGAAGAGAGACCCAGTACTTC.

The chain has TRBV5-1 and TRBJ2-5; no firm D call. Trimming cost V 2 bases and J 4 bases, with 0 bases left between them. There are 10 residues in the CDR3. Germline lookup yields CDR1 SGHRS and CDR2 YFSETQ. The CDR3 DNA reads TGCGCCAGCAGCTTAGAGACCCAGTACTTC. This codes for CASSLETQYF.

The V gene is TRBV19, the J gene TRBJ1-1; TRBD1 might be the D (6 bases). The CDR3 is made up of 14 amino acids. The germline V gene encodes CDR1 LNHDA and CDR2 SQIVND (reference sequence). Trimming left V 6 bases short and J 4 bases short, with 15 bases between. The CDR3 loop is CASSRKQGGTEAFF. DNA of the CDR3: TGTGCCAGTAGCCGGAAACAGGGCGGCACTGAAGCTTTCTTT.

V and J are TRBV5-6 and TRBJ2-2; 8 nucleotides match TRBD2. V lost 5 bases to trimming and J lost 2 bases; unmatched junction nucleotides: 8. The V gene's germline CDR1 is SGHDT and CDR2 YYEEEE. The CDR3 covers 16 residues. The CDR3 DNA is TGTGCCAGCAGACCTACTAGCGGATTTAACACCGGGGAGCTGTTTTTT. Translating gives CASRPTSGFNTGELFF.

The V and J genes are TRBV28 and TRBJ2-7; tentatively, D is TRBD2 (5 bases). Trimming stripped 2 bases from V and 6 bases from J, with 23 bases between. The CDR3 sequence is 17 residues long. Germline CDR1 and CDR2: MDHEN and SYDVKM. CDR3 sequence (DNA): TGTGCCAGCAGTTTACCCTACCACGGGGAGACATTCTCCGAGCAGTACTTC. Amino acids: CASSLPYHGETFSEQYF. The entire variable domain, with the rest obtained from reference TRBV28 and TRBJ2-7, is as follows: DVKVTQSSRYLVKRTGEKVFLECVQDMDHENMFWYRQDPGLGLRLIYFSYDVKMKEKGDIPEGYSVSREKKERFSLILESASTNQTSMYLCASSLPYHGETFSEQYFGPGTRLTVT.

This chain uses TRBV30 with TRBJ2-6; D may correspond to TRBD1 or TRBD2 (6 bases each). Looked up from germline, CDR1 is GTSNPN and CDR2 is SVGIG (reference sequence). The CDR3 loop spans 11 amino acids. Trimming took 3 bases from V and 12 from J, leaving 9 bases between them. The CDR3 sequence is CAWRWGAVLTF. The CDR3 nucleotides are TGTGCCTGGAGGTGGGGGGCCGTCCTGACTTTC.

This rearrangement joins TRBV7-8 to TRBJ2-5; D is perhaps TRBD1 (6 bases). The CDR3 runs 12 residues. CDR1 and CDR2 (germline): SGHVS, FQNEAQ. V shed 5 bases and J shed 5 bases, with 9 bases lying between them. In DNA form, the CDR3 reads TGTGCCAGCAGCCCACAGGGCGAGACCCAGTACTTC. This codes for CASSPQGETQYF.

The chain is built from TRBV7-9 and TRBJ1-3; D is possibly TRBD1 (5 bases). This CDR3 is built from 17 residues. V gave up 4 bases and J gave up 1 base, with 17 bases separating them. Germline CDR1 reads SEHNR; CDR2 reads FQNEAQ (reference sequence). This CDR3 reads CASSSLTAPESGNTIYF. Here the CDR3 DNA reads TGTGCCAGCAGCTCCCTGACAGCTCCTGAGTCTGGAAACACCATATATTTT.

The V and J genes are TRBV13 and TRBJ2-3; weak D call: TRBD1 (5 bases). Germline CDR1 and CDR2: PRHDT and FYEKMQ (reference sequence). V lost 5 bases and J 4 bases, leaving 10 bases between the germline ends. The CDR3 loop spans 13 amino acids. Written as DNA, the CDR3 is TGTGCCAGCAGCAGGGGCGGCGCAGATACGCAGTATTTT. Protein product: CASSRGGADTQYF.